The 10 T cell receptor beta chains listed next were all sequenced from one sample in a study of OX40 agonist ivuxolimab in advanced cancers. Using immunoSEQ multiplex PCR, the repertoire was profiled, and TCRdb retains in-frame clones only, with some absent. Among about 76,000 clones listed, less than 90% were seen once. Sequencing was performed on CD4+ or CD8+ T cells sorted from blood, taken in a trial of the OX40 agonist ivuxolimab. All receptors come from an adult with an advanced solid tumor such as melanoma, head and neck, liver or kidney cancer.

J is TRBJ1-1 and V is TRBV7-9, with D possibly matching TRBD1 (5 bases). CDR1 and CDR2 from the germline V gene are SEHNR and FQNEAQ (reference sequence). Trimming shortened V by 5 bases and J by 6 bases, and 22 bases separated the two germline ends. This CDR3 region has 16 residues. The CDR3 reads CASSRSGMGVMAEAFF. CDR3 nucleotides: TGTGCCAGCAGCCGGTCAGGGATGGGTGTGATGGCTGAAGCTTTCTTT.

This clone has only a few counts. This sequence joins TRBV28 and TRBJ1-5; 8 bases fit TRBD1. V lost 7 bases and J lost 3; bases outside the gene matches: 8. CDR3 length: 15 residues. Germline V gene lookup returns CDR1 MDHEN and CDR2 SYDVKM. CDR3 loop: CASINPGGDNQPQHF. The CDR3 DNA reads as TGTGCCAGCATCAACCCAGGGGGCGACAATCAGCCCCAGCATTTT.

The J gene is TRBJ2-1, the V gene TRBV15, with D perhaps matching TRBD1 (6 bases). The CDR3 runs to 11 residues. Trimming removed 5 bases from V and 12 bases from J, with 11 bases in between. Germline loops: CDR1 LNHNV, CDR2 YYDKDF (reference sequence). CDR3 loop: CATSAGVRQFF. CDR3 DNA sequence: TGTGCCACCAGCGCAGGGGTGAGGCAGTTCTTC.

The genes are TRBV6-5 and TRBJ1-3, with D tentatively TRBD1 (5 bases). The length of the CDR3 is 16 residues. Germline V gene sequence: CDR1 MNHEY, CDR2 SVGAGI. With 0 bases removed from V and 0 bases from J, the gap between germline ends came to 9 bases. The DNA for the CDR3 is TGTGCCAGCAGTTACTCTGGGGGGTACTCTGGAAACACCATATATTTT. This sequence encodes CASSYSGGYSGNTIYF.

The V gene is TRBV20-1, the J gene TRBJ1-2; D remains unclear. Germline assignment: CDR1 DFQATT and CDR2 SNEGSKA (reference sequence). V dropped 4 bases and J dropped 5 bases, with 8 bases sitting between them. CDR3 length: 11 amino acids. This CDR3 reads CSATPGYGYTF. For the CDR3, the DNA is TGCAGTGCTACTCCAGGATATGGCTACACCTTC.

This rearrangement joins TRBV6-1 to TRBJ1-4; D is undetermined. There are 15 residues in the CDR3. Germline values: CDR1 MNHNS, CDR2 SASEGT. Trimming stripped 5 bases from V and 5 bases from J, with 15 bases between. In DNA, the CDR3 is TGTGCCAGCAGTACCCGTAGGGAGAAGAATGAAAAACTGTTTTTT. It encodes CASSTRREKNEKLFF.

The CDR3 region has the DNA TGTGCCAGCAGCTCCGGACAGGGAGTAGCTTTCTTT. Translation: CASSSGQGVAFF. The rearrangement joins TRBV7-9 to TRBJ1-1; the match to TRBD1 covers 8 bases. Germline CDR1 reads SEHNR; CDR2 reads FQNEAQ (reference sequence). The length of the CDR3 is 12 residues. J gave up 10 bases and V 4 bases, and 5 bases lay outside the gene matches.

This clone has just one count. The chain uses TRBV7-8 and TRBJ1-2, with 7 bases lining up with TRBD1. Germline V lookup: CDR1 SGHVS, CDR2 FQNEAQ. This CDR3 region has 15 residues. Unmatched junction bases numbered 13, after V lost 6 bases and J lost 6 bases. CDR3 residues: CASRPRQGGLDGYTF. CDR3 nucleotide sequence: TGTGCCAGCAGGCCTAGACAGGGCGGACTAGATGGCTACACCTTC.

The genes are TRBV30 and TRBJ1-4; D not certain. Trimming left V 0 bases short and J 4 bases short, with 9 bases between. The CDR3 totals 14 residues. Germline CDR1 GTSNPN, CDR2 SVGIG (reference sequence). In DNA, the CDR3 is TGTGCCTGGAGTGTAAGGAAGATTAATGAAAAACTGTTTTTT. Its protein is CAWSVRKINEKLFF.

CDR3 nucleotides: TGTGCCAGCTCACCACCTAATCTTCCCGACACCGGGGAGCTGTTTTTT. Residues: CASSPPNLPDTGELFF. The rearrangement links TRBV18 to TRBJ2-2; no clear D gene. The CDR3 has 16 residues. Trimming cost V 0 bases and J 3 bases, with 11 bases left between them. CDR1 and CDR2 from the germline V gene are KGHSH and LQKENI.